These T cell receptor beta chains were read from a single sample in a study of T-cell reconstitution after alpha-beta-depleted transplantation in children. MiXCR was run by TCRdb on the PCR reads, yielding one entry per CDR3 protein. The profile shows 130,000 or so distinct CDR3 sequences, about 9.6% of them singletons. The sequenced sample was PBMCs, mostly from graft donor cells, obtained 180 days after TCRalphabeta/CD19-depleted stem cell transplant. Source of these receptors: a girl under three years old who had a stem cell transplant for combined immunodeficiency, so the T cells may come from the graft donor. The CDR3 runs from the conserved cysteine through the conserved F or W. Each record gives: V gene, CDR3 length, clone size, J gene, D gene, CDR3 DNA, CDR3 protein. D genes are given only for firm matches. Rows give clone size only sometimes, using once, few, many, or a class for an expanded clone.

V: TRBV5-1; length: 14; size: many; J: TRBJ1-6; D: .; DNA: TGCGCCAGCAGTTTGACAGATTATAATTCACCCCTCCACTTT; CDR3: CASSLTDYNSPLHF
V: TRBV7-6; length: 15; size: .; J: TRBJ2-7; D: TRBD1; DNA: TGTGCCAGCAGCTTAGGGGACAGGGAGCCCTACGAGCAGTACTTC; CDR3: CASSLGDREPYEQYF
V: TRBV20-1; length: 14; size: few; J: TRBJ2-2; D: TRBD1; DNA: TGCAGTGCCGGGACAGGGTTCTTCACCGGGGAGCTGTTTTTT; CDR3: CSAGTGFFTGELFF
V: TRBV29-1; length: 15; size: many; J: TRBJ2-3; D: TRBD1; DNA: TGCAGCGCAGAAGGACAGGGGGGACGCACAGATACGCAGTATTTT; CDR3: CSAEGQGGRTDTQYF
V: TRBV7-2; length: 14; size: few; J: TRBJ2-5; D: .; DNA: TGTGCCAGCAGCTTAGTGGGGGCCCAAGAGACCCAGTACTTC; CDR3: CASSLVGAQETQYF
V: TRBV7-8; length: 14; size: few; J: TRBJ1-5; D: .; DNA: TGTGCCAGCAGCTTAGAGTTTAGCAATCAGCCCCAGCATTTT; CDR3: CASSLEFSNQPQHF
V: TRBV29-1; length: 16; size: .; J: TRBJ2-5; D: .; DNA: TGCAGCGTTGTCCCCCTGAAGCCCGCACCCCAAGAGACCCAGTACTTC; CDR3: CSVVPLKPAPQETQYF
V: TRBV11-3; length: 14; size: many; J: TRBJ2-1; D: .; DNA: TGTGCCAGCAGCTGGTCCTCCGCCTACAATGAGCAGTTCTTC; CDR3: CASSWSSAYNEQFF
V: TRBV7-2; length: 14; size: few; J: TRBJ1-5; D: .; DNA: TGTGCCAGCAGCTCGAGGACCGGAAATCAGCCCCAGCATTTT; CDR3: CASSSRTGNQPQHF
V: TRBV29-1; length: 11; size: many; J: TRBJ1-2; D: TRBD1; DNA: TGCAGCGGTCAGGGGGCGTGGGGCTACACCTTC; CDR3: CSGQGAWGYTF
V: TRBV14; length: 14; size: few; J: TRBJ1-2; D: .; DNA: TGTGCCAGCAGCCAAGACGGGGGAACCCATGGCTACACCTTC; CDR3: CASSQDGGTHGYTF
V: TRBV29-1; length: 13; size: few; J: TRBJ1-2; D: .; DNA: TGCAGACTTTGGGGGGCAACCTTGGGTGGCTACACCTTC; CDR3: CRLWGATLGGYTF
V: TRBV6-5; length: 16; size: .; J: TRBJ2-5; D: .; DNA: TGTGCCAGCAGTTACTCGGCCCGGGGGTTAGGGGAGACCCAGTACTTC; CDR3: CASSYSARGLGETQYF
V: TRBV6-5; length: 15; size: few; J: TRBJ2-5; D: TRBD1; DNA: TGTGCCAGCAGTCACTTACCACAGGGGGGAGAGACCCAGTACTTC; CDR3: CASSHLPQGGETQYF
V: TRBV29-1; length: 12; size: .; J: TRBJ2-1; D: TRBD1; DNA: TGCAGCGTTGACGGACAGGTAGATGAGCAGTTCTTC; CDR3: CSVDGQVDEQFF
V: TRBV9; length: 15; size: .; J: TRBJ2-1; D: .; DNA: TGTGCCAGCAGGGGGGATGGTAGCAGCTACAATGAGCAGTTCTTC; CDR3: CASRGDGSSYNEQFF